Sequencing of this T cell receptor (beta chain) was carried out in a study of T cells in Graves' hyperthyroidism and ophthalmopathy. No progression to ophthalmopathy during 18 months of follow-up defined stable disease. This clonotype showed up just a few times. CDR1 and CDR2 (germline): MGHRA, YSYEKL. Between the trimmed V and J ends, which lost 0 bases and 3 bases, there was a span of 12 bases. This CDR3 comprises 15 residues. Amplified regions were TCR beta CDR3 sequences from RNA transcripts. First-round RT-PCR with HTBI primers amplified the TCR CDR3 region. In TCRdb, the multiplex PCR reads were re-called with MiXCR into one record per CDR3 protein. The data hold some 690,000 distinct CDR3 sequences, with roughly 17% observed a single time.

The rearrangement uses TRBV4-1 and TRBJ2-7; TRBD1 might be the D (5 bases). The clonotype originates from a man aged 45-60 years with Graves' hyperthyroidism. Sequencing was carried out using blood. CDR3: CASSQDPETDYEQYF. The CDR3 DNA reads TGCGCCAGCAGCCAAGATCCTGAGACAGACTACGAGCAGTACTTC.